The sequence of this T cell receptor (beta chain) was determined in a study of long-term antiretroviral therapy in people with HIV. Study-level findings and limits: Clonal populations expanded prior to ART predominated within the repertoire at all time points.

Germline CDR1 and CDR2: SGDLS and YYNGEE. This CDR3 contains 15 residues. The V gene end was trimmed by 3 bases and the J gene end by 3 bases; junction bases not matched to a gene: 8. The samples comprised roughly 0.9-10 million cryopreserved PBMC ahead of DNA extraction. Sequencing used immunoSEQ v3.0 at survey level. Libraries were prepared by immunoSEQ multiplex PCR; TCRdb keeps only in-frame clonotypes and omits some of them. The repertoire holds 25,000 to 35,000 clones, with roughly nine tenths as singletons. About this clone itself: Its antigen is as yet unknown.

This TCR came from a man over 45 with HIV. This sequence joins TRBV9 and TRBJ1-2, with TRBD1 matching over 7 bases. The source was unsorted PBMCs, collected 2 years after starting antiretroviral therapy. CDR3 region: CASSASGTDHYGYTF. CDR3 bases: TGTGCCAGCAGCGCATCCGGGACAGACCACTATGGCTACACCTTC.